This T cell receptor beta chain was identified during a study of blood T cells in healthy people across ages. General study results and limits: Older individuals had lower TCR beta diversity per million T cells (the decline was roughly linear). Aged donors had fewer naive CD4+ cells and lower diversity than long-lived donors.

The CDR3 consists of 15 residues. V lost 2 bases to trimming and J lost 5 bases; unmatched junction nucleotides: 5. Germline CDR1 reads DFQATT; CDR2 reads SNEGSKA (reference sequence). A sample-barcoded 5' primer and a J-beta primer mix were used in a second PCR of about 6 to 12 cycles. TCRdb recomputed calls from the 5' RACE reads with MiXCR, one row per CDR3 protein. The sample carries 700,000 or so distinct CDR3 sequences, 22% recorded once. The individuals who served as donors were healthy Caucasians living in Russia, aged about 6 to 100. Every sample gave at least 5 micrograms of total RNA when it was extracted. About this clonotype itself: What it binds is not known.

The V gene is TRBV20-1, the J gene TRBJ2-5, with 13 bases aligning to TRBD2. Sequenced: blood. This clonotype originated in a man between 65 and 79 years old in good health. The CDR3 DNA is TGCAGTGCTAGACAGGGACTAGCGGGAAAGGAGACCCAGTACTTC. Protein: CSARQGLAGKETQYF.